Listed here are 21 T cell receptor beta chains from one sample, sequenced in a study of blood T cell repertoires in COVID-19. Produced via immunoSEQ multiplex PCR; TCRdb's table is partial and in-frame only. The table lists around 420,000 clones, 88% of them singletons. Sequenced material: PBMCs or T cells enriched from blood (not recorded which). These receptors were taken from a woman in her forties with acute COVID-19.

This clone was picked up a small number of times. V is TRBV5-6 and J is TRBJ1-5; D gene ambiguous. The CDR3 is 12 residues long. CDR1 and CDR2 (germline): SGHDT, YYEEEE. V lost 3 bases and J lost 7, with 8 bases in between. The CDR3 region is CASSSGWQPQHF. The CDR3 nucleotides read TGTGCCAGCAGCTCGGGGTGGCAGCCCCAGCATTTT.

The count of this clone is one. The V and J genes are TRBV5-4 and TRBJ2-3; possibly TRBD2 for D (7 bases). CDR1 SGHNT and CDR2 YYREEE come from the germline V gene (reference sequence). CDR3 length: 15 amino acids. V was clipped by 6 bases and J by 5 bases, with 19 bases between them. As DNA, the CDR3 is TGTGCCAGCAACGTACTCGGGGGCGGGAGAGATACGCAGTATTTT. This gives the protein CASNVLGGGRDTQYF.

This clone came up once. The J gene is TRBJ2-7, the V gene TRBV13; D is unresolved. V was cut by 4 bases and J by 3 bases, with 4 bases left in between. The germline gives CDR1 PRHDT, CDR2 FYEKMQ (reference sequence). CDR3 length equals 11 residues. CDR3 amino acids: CASSSHYEQYF. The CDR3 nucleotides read TGTGCCAGCAGCTCCCACTACGAGCAGTACTTC. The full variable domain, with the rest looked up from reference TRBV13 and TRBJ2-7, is AAGVIQSPRHLIKEKRETATLKCYPIPRHDTVYWYQQGPGQDPQFLISFYEKMQSDKGSIPDRFSAQQFSDYHSELNMSSLELGDSALYFCASSSHYEQYFGPGTRLTVT.

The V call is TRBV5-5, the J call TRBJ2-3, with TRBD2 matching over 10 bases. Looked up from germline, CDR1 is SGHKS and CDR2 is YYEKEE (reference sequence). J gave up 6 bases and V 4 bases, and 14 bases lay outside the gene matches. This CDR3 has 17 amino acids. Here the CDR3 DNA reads TGTGCCAGCAGCGCTCCACGGAGCGGGGGGGCGGAGGATACGCAGTATTTT. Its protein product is CASSAPRSGGAEDTQYF.

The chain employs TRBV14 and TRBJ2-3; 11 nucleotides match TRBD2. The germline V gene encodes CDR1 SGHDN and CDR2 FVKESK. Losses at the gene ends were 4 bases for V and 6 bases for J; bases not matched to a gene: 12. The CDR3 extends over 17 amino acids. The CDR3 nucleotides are TGTGCCAGCAGCCCCCAGGGACTAGCGGTGACCCGGGATACGCAGTATTTT. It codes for CASSPQGLAVTRDTQYF.

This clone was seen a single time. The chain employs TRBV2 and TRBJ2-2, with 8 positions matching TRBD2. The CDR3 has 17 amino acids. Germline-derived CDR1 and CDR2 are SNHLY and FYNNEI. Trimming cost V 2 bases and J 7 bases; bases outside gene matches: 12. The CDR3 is CASSESSGTRPIGELFF. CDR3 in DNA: TGTGCCAGCAGTGAATCCTCCGGGACTAGACCGATCGGGGAGCTGTTTTTT.

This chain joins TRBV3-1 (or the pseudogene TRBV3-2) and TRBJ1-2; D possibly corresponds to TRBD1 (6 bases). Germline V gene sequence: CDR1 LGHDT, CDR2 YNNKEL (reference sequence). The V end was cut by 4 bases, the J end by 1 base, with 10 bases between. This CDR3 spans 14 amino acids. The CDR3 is CASSLTDSNYGYTF. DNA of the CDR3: TGTGCCAGCAGCCTAACGGACAGTAACTATGGCTACACCTTC.

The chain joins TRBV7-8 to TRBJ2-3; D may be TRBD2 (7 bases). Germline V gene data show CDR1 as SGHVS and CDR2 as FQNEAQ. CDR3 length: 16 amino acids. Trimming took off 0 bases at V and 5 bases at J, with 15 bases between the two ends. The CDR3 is CASSLARLRGLDTQYF. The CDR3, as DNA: TGTGCCAGCAGCTTAGCGCGTTTGCGGGGGCTAGATACGCAGTATTTT.

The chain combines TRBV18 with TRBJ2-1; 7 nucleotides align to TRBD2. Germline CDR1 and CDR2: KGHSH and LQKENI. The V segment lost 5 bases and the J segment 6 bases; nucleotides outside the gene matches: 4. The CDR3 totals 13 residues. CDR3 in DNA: TGTGCCAGCTCAGTTGTAGCGGGCAATGAGCAGTTCTTC. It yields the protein CASSVVAGNEQFF.

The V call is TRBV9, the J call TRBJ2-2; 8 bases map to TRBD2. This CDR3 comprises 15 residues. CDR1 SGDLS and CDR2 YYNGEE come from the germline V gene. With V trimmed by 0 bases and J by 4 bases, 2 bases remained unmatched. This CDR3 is CASSVAGGPTGELFF. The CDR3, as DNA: TGTGCCAGCAGCGTAGCGGGGGGGCCCACCGGGGAGCTGTTTTTT.

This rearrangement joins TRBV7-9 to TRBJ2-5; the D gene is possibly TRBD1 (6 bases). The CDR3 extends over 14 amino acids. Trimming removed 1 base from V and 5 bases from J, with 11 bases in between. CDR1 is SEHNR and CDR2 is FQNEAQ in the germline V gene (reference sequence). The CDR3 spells CASSLDTGTETQYF. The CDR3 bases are TGTGCCAGCAGCTTAGATACAGGGACCGAGACCCAGTACTTC.

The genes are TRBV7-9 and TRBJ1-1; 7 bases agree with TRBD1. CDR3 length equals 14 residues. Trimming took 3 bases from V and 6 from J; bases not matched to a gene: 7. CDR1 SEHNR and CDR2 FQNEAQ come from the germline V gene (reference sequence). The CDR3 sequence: CASSFHLGTAEAFF. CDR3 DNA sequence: TGTGCCAGCAGCTTTCACCTAGGGACAGCTGAAGCTTTCTTT.

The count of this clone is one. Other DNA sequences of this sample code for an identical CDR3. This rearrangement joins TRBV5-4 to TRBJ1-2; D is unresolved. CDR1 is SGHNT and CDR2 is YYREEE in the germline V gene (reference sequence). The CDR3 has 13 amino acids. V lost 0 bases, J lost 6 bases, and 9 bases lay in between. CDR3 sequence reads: CASSLAGVDGYTF. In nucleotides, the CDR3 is TGTGCCAGCAGCTTGGCCGGTGTAGATGGCTACACCTTC.

The CDR3 coding sequence is TGCGCCAGCAGCAACCTCGGGGGAGAAGCTTTCTTT. Protein product: CASSNLGGEAFF. The chain combines TRBV10-2 with TRBJ1-1, with a tentative D call TRBD1 (5 bases). The CDR3 contains 12 residues. V dropped 6 bases and J dropped 8 bases, with 13 bases sitting between them. CDR1 and CDR2 (germline): WSHSY, SAAADI.

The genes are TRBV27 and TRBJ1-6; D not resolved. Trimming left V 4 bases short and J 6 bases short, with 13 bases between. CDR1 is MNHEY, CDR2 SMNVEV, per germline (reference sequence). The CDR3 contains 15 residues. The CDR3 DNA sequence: TGTGCCAGCAGTTCCACATGGTCGTTTAATTCACCCCTCCACTTT. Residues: CASSSTWSFNSPLHF.

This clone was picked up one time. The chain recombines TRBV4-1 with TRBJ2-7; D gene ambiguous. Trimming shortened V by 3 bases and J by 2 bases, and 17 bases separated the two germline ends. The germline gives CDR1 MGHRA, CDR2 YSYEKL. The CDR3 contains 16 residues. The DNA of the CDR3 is TGCGCCAGCAGCCAGCTCAGGTCCCCAGATACCTACGAGCAGTACTTC. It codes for CASSQLRSPDTYEQYF.

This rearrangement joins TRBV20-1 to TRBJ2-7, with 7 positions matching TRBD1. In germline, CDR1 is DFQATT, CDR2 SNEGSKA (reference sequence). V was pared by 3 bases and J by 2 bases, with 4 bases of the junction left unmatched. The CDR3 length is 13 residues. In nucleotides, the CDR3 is TGCAGTGCTAGTGAGGGGGCGGCCTACGAGCAGTACTTC. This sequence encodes CSASEGAAYEQYF.

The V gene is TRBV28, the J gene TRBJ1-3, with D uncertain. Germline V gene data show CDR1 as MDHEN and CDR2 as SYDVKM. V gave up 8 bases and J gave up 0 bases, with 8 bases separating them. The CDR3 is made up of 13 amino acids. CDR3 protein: CASVTSSGNTIYF. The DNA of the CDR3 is TGTGCCAGCGTTACTTCCTCTGGAAACACCATATATTTT.

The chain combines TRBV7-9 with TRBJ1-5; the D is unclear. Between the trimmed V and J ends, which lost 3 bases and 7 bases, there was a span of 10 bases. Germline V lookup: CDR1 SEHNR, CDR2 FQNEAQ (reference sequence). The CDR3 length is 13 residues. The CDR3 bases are TGTGCCAGCAGCTTCGGGTTTGGGCAGCCCCAGCATTTT. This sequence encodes CASSFGFGQPQHF.

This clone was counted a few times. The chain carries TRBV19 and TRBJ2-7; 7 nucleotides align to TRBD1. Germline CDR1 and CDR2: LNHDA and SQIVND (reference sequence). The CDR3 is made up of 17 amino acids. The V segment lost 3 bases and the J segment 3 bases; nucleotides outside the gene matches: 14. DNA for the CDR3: TGTGCCAGTAGTATTACGAAGGGACAGATTGGTCTCTACGAGCAGTACTTC. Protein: CASSITKGQIGLYEQYF.

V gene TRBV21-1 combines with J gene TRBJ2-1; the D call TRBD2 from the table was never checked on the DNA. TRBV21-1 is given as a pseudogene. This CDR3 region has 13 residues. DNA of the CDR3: TGTGCCAGCAGGCGAGGGCGGGGCGATGAGCAGTTCTTC. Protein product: CASRRGRGDEQFF.